This T cell receptor beta chain is drawn from a study of T cell changes during pregnancy in multiple sclerosis. Produced via immunoSEQ multiplex PCR; TCRdb's table is partial and in-frame only. The sample lists over 45,000 clones, over 75% occurring once. The specimen was peripheral blood, collected in the first trimester of pregnancy. The sequence was obtained from a female donor in good health, enrolled as a control in a pregnancy study.

CDR3 DNA: TGTGCCAGCAGTGACGGTAGCGAGGGGGAGCCCCTCCACTTT. Its translation: CASSDGSEGEPLHF. The chain recombines TRBV6-4 with TRBJ1-6; possible D gene TRBD1, 6 bases. Trimming left V 2 bases short and J 13 bases short, with 15 bases between. CDR3 length equals 14 residues. The germline V gene encodes CDR1 MRHNA and CDR2 SNTAGT.